This T cell receptor (beta chain) came from a study of CD8 T cells in ankylosing spondylitis. V was cut by 5 bases and J by 4 bases, with 7 bases left in between. The CDR3 is 13 residues long. Germline V CDR1 and CDR2: KGHDR, SFDVKD. This clonotype appeared a few times. Its antigen is still unknown. Study conclusions and caveats: Ankylosing spondylitis blood seemed to carry a telltale TCR beta motif made of fewer than ten highly homologous variants.

MiXCR was run by TCRdb on the 5' RACE reads, yielding one entry per CDR3 protein. This table has under 550,000 distinct CDR3 sequences, around 26% appearing once. The source of this sequence is a male donor with ankylosing spondylitis. The gene calls are TRBV24-1 and TRBJ2-2; no clear D gene. Material for sequencing was blood, either unsorted or a sorted T cell fraction (not recorded which). The CDR3 spells CATSGRVTGELFF. The CDR3 DNA reads TGTGCCACCAGTGGAAGGGTCACCGGGGAGCTGTTTTTT.